The present T cell receptor (beta chain) was sequenced within a study of cytomegalovirus exposure and HLA in healthy donors. Notes on the study in general: High specificity and sensitivity for cytomegalovirus status were reported for the classifier. Three CMV-associated chains were confirmed in vitro to be specific for CMV antigens.

Sequencing used immunoSEQ multiplex PCR; TCRdb keeps in-frame clones, though not all of them. Counted here are over 50,000 clones, approximately 95% occurring once; the ten biggest clones make up less than 1.5%. The germline V gene encodes CDR1 SGHTA and CDR2 FQGNSA. The trim removed 7 bases at V and 6 bases at J, leaving 7 bases unmatched. The CDR3 is 15 residues long. With respect to this clone: What it recognizes is unknown.

The study drew the donors from its roughly 110-subject validation cohort, separate from the roughly 670-subject first cohort. This chain links TRBV7-2 with TRBJ2-1; TRBD2 aligns across 12 bases. Specimen: PBMCs. This receptor was identified in a woman younger than 35 in good health and CMV-seronegative. The CDR3: CASTRGLAGPNEQFF. Written as DNA, the CDR3 is TGTGCCAGCACCAGGGGACTAGCGGGCCCCAATGAGCAGTTCTTC. Looking up the rest from reference TRBV7-2 and TRBJ2-1 gives the full variable domain: GAGVSQSPSNKVTEKGKDVELRCDPISGHTALYWYRQSLGQGLEFLIYFQGNSAPDKSGLPSDRFSAERTGGSVSTLTIQRTQQEDSAVYLCASTRGLAGPNEQFFGPGTRLTVL.